These 24 T cell receptor beta chains came from one sample sequenced in a study of Ad26.COV2.S vaccination and SARS-CoV-2 variants. The table came from immunoSEQ multiplex PCR; TCRdb's copy has only in-frame clones and leaves some out. This sample has about 350,000 clones; about 91% occur once, and the top ten carry around 4%. Sequenced here: peripheral blood, sampled after recovery from COVID-19. These receptors came from a human donor who had recovered from COVID-19.

The rearrangement joins TRBV5-6 to TRBJ2-7, with D maybe TRBD1 (6 bases). Germline V lookup: CDR1 SGHDT, CDR2 YYEEEE. The CDR3 runs to 13 residues. Deletions cut 4 bases from V and 2 bases from J, with 10 bases between. CDR3 bases: TGTGCCAGCAGCCATGGACAGCCCTACGAGCAGTACTTC. It specifies CASSHGQPYEQYF.

This sequence joins TRBV9 and TRBJ2-5, with a possible D match to TRBD1 (6 bases). V dropped 0 bases and J dropped 1 base, with 10 bases sitting between them. Germline CDR1 is SGDLS and CDR2 is YYNGEE. This CDR3 contains 15 residues. The DNA for the CDR3 is TGTGCCAGCAGCGTAGCCGGGACACTCCAAGAGACCCAGTACTTC. It yields the protein CASSVAGTLQETQYF.

The chain uses TRBV7-9 and TRBJ1-4; 10 positions match TRBD1. With V trimmed by 5 bases and J by 4 bases, 13 bases remained unmatched. The CDR3 sequence is 18 residues long. Germline CDR1 reads SEHNR; CDR2 reads FQNEAQ (reference sequence). The CDR3 nucleotides are TGTGCCAGCAGCCAATCCCGGGACAGGGGATTCCTTAATGAAAAACTGTTTTTT. The encoded protein is CASSQSRDRGFLNEKLFF.

The chain joins TRBV5-4 to TRBJ1-6; tentative D call: TRBD1 (5 bases). The germline gives CDR1 SGHNT, CDR2 YYREEE (reference sequence). Trimming stripped 2 bases from V and 9 bases from J, with 15 bases between. There are 15 residues in the CDR3. CDR3 nucleotide sequence: TGTGCCAGCAGCTTTCCCGACCAGGGTTCTTCACCCCTCCACTTT. This codes for CASSFPDQGSSPLHF.

The rearrangement uses TRBV5-6 and TRBJ2-3; the match to TRBD2 covers 9 bases. The ends lost 3 bases at V and 5 bases at J; junction bases unmatched: 7. Per germline, CDR1 SGHDT and CDR2 YYEEEE. The CDR3 has 15 amino acids. CDR3 sequence: CASSSERGAEDTQYF. CDR3 bases: TGTGCCAGCAGCTCAGAGCGGGGGGCCGAAGATACGCAGTATTTT. The full variable domain, rest sourced from reference TRBV5-6 and TRBJ2-3, is DAGVTQSPTHLIKTRGQQVTLRCSPKSGHDTVSWYQQALGQGPQFIFQYYEEEERQRGNFPDRFSGHQFPNYSSELNVNALLLGDSALYLCASSSERGAEDTQYFGPGTRLTVL.

This sequence joins TRBV7-2 and TRBJ2-3; TRBD2 agrees at 11 bases. CDR3 length: 16 amino acids. CDR1 SGHTA and CDR2 FQGNSA come from the germline V gene. V shed 4 bases, J shed 0 bases, and the junction held 3 bases outside the gene matches. The CDR3, as DNA: TGTGCCAGCAGCTCCAGACTAGCGGGGAGCACAGATACGCAGTATTTT. It specifies CASSSRLAGSTDTQYF.

The chain uses TRBV27 and TRBJ2-1; weak D call: TRBD2 (6 bases). Germline V CDR1 and CDR2: MNHEY, SMNVEV (reference sequence). V was shortened by 4 bases and J by 4 bases, with 17 bases between the two germline ends. The CDR3 sequence is 16 residues long. The CDR3 protein is CASSYAPLGGYNEQFF. Written as DNA, the CDR3 is TGTGCCAGCAGTTACGCCCCTCTGGGGGGTTACAATGAGCAGTTCTTC.

A remark on this clone: At the DNA level, this CDR3 is encoded by other sequences in the same sample as well. The chain has TRBV27 and TRBJ2-7; D uncertain. Germline loops: CDR1 MNHEY, CDR2 SMNVEV (reference sequence). Deletions cut 2 bases from V and 0 bases from J, with 5 bases between. The CDR3 is 13 amino acids. CDR3 protein: CASSLAPSYEQYF. The CDR3 DNA follows: TGTGCCAGCAGTTTAGCACCCTCCTACGAGCAGTACTTC.

The gene calls are TRBV10-3 and TRBJ2-7; TRBD1 is a possible D gene (5 bases). V lost 4 bases to trimming and J lost 4 bases, with 11 bases between them. CDR1 and CDR2 (germline): ENHRY, SYGVKD. The CDR3 length is 13 residues. The CDR3 region has the DNA TGTGCCATCAGTGTGGGCCAGGGTTACGAGCAGTACTTC. Amino acid sequence: CAISVGQGYEQYF.

Here the CDR3 DNA reads TGTGCCAGCAGTCCCTTCTGGGGGACTCACGATACGCAGTATTTT. Its protein is CASSPFWGTHDTQYF. The chain links TRBV6-2 or TRBV6-3 to TRBJ2-3, with a possible D match to TRBD2 (6 bases). CDR1 is MNHEY, CDR2 SVGEGT, per germline. This CDR3 contains 15 residues. Trimming removed 5 bases from V and 6 bases from J, with 18 bases in between.

The chain links TRBV5-1 to TRBJ2-1; D call uncertain. V was clipped by 3 bases and J by 8 bases, with 15 bases between them. Germline CDR1 reads SGHRS; CDR2 reads YFSETQ. This CDR3 spans 14 amino acids. Written as DNA, the CDR3 is TGCGCCAGCAGCTGGGGATGGGGTGAAGATGAGCAGTTCTTC. Residues: CASSWGWGEDEQFF. The full variable domain, completed using reference TRBV5-1 and TRBJ2-1, is KAGVTQTPRYLIKTRGQQVTLSCSPISGHRSVSWYQQTPGQGLQFLFEYFSETQRNKGNFPGRFSGRQFSNSRSEMNVSTLELGDSALYLCASSWGWGEDEQFFGPGTRLTVL.

This clone occurred once. The chain is built from TRBV2 and TRBJ2-1, with D perhaps being TRBD1 or TRBD2 (5 bases each). The length of the CDR3 is 16 residues. Trimming left V 4 bases short and J 4 bases short, with 17 bases between. The V gene's germline CDR1 is SNHLY and CDR2 FYNNEI. The CDR3 bases are TGTGCCAGCAGTGGATCTAGCAGGGAGATTTACAATGAGCAGTTCTTC. Its translation: CASSGSSREIYNEQFF.

The chain has TRBV3-1 (or the pseudogene TRBV3-2) and TRBJ2-1; 7 bases fit TRBD2. The CDR3 is 14 amino acids. The J segment lost 2 bases and the V segment lost 5 bases, leaving 3 bases of the junction unmatched. Germline V gene data show CDR1 as LGHDT and CDR2 as YNNKEL (reference sequence). The CDR3 nucleotides are TGTGCCAGCAGCGGGGGGGGAGCCTACAATGAGCAGTTCTTC. Amino acids: CASSGGGAYNEQFF.

This clone was detected once. This chain links TRBV12-3 or TRBV12-4 with TRBJ1-5, with 8 bases that match TRBD1. CDR3 length: 13 amino acids. J was trimmed by 6 bases and V by 6 bases; bases with no gene match: 4. The CDR3: CASRTGDSQPQHF. CDR3 nucleotides: TGTGCCAGCAGGACAGGGGACAGTCAGCCCCAGCATTTT.

This clone has a single count. The chain couples TRBV11-2 to TRBJ2-7; 7 positions agree with TRBD2. V lost 3 bases to trimming and J lost 3 bases; unmatched junction nucleotides: 5. The CDR3 spans 14 residues. The germline gives CDR1 SGHAT, CDR2 FQNNGV. The CDR3 loop is CASSLGAGRYEQYF. CDR3 coding DNA: TGTGCCAGCAGCTTGGGAGCGGGACGCTACGAGCAGTACTTC.

The chain couples TRBV7-2 to TRBJ2-2; no firm D call. The V end lost 5 bases, the J end lost 4 bases, and 11 bases lay between the germline ends. The CDR3 contains 14 residues. Germline CDR1 and CDR2: SGHTA and FQGNSA. CDR3 coding DNA: TGTGCCAGCAGCCAGTCTTACCCCACCGGGGAGCTGTTTTTT. Translated: CASSQSYPTGELFF.

This clone was observed a few times. This chain uses TRBV2 with TRBJ1-1; D gene uncertain. Germline V lookup: CDR1 SNHLY, CDR2 FYNNEI. Trimming cost V 6 bases and J 5 bases, with 16 bases left between them. The CDR3 has 14 residues. The CDR3 loop is CASSPGFGVTEAFF. The CDR3 DNA reads TGTGCCAGCAGCCCCGGCTTCGGGGTAACTGAAGCTTTCTTT.

The chain combines TRBV29-1 with TRBJ1-1; TRBD1 is a possible D gene (5 bases). V lost 4 bases to trimming and J lost 1 base, with 10 bases between them. Looked up from germline, CDR1 is SQVTM and CDR2 is ANQGSEA. The CDR3 is 13 residues long. The CDR3 spells CSVGAGGNTEAFF. Here the CDR3 DNA reads TGCAGCGTTGGGGCCGGGGGGAACACTGAAGCTTTCTTT.

The V call is TRBV6-5, the J call TRBJ1-3; 9 nucleotides line up with TRBD1. V trimming: 4 bases; J trimming: 0 bases; junction bases outside the gene matches: 1. The CDR3 consists of 15 residues. Germline V CDR1 and CDR2: MNHEY, SVGAGI. The CDR3 region has the DNA TGTGCCAGCAGTTCGGGACAGGGCTCTGGAAACACCATATATTTT. Residues: CASSSGQGSGNTIYF.

The chain joins TRBV4-3 to TRBJ2-2, with 9 bases aligning to TRBD2. The CDR3 is 17 residues long. V gave up 2 bases and J gave up 0 bases; unmatched junction bases: 4. Germline CDR1 reads LGHNA; CDR2 reads YSLEER. The CDR3 here is CASSQRLAAANTGELFF. CDR3 in DNA: TGCGCCAGCAGCCAACGACTAGCGGCTGCGAACACCGGGGAGCTGTTTTTT.

The V call is TRBV11-2, the J call TRBJ1-5, with TRBD1 matching 12 bases. V shed 6 bases, J shed 6 bases, and the junction held 3 bases outside the gene matches. Germline CDR1 SGHAT, CDR2 FQNNGV. The CDR3 sequence is 14 residues long. CDR3 protein: CASRGQGASQPQHF. DNA for the CDR3: TGTGCCAGCAGGGGACAGGGGGCGAGTCAGCCCCAGCATTTT.

The sample holds one count of this clone. The V and J genes are TRBV6-2 or TRBV6-3 and TRBJ1-5; D is ambiguous. The germline V gene encodes CDR1 MNHEY and CDR2 SVGEGT. The CDR3 has 16 residues. V was cut by 5 bases and J by 2 bases, with 16 bases left in between. In DNA, the CDR3 is TGTGCCAGCAGTATAGGCCCTTCAGCGGGCAATCAGCCCCAGCATTTT. This codes for CASSIGPSAGNQPQHF.

This clone was recorded only once. The chain combines TRBV5-8 with TRBJ2-7; D possibly matches TRBD1 or TRBD2 (5 bases each). This CDR3 is built from 15 residues. CDR1 is SGHTS and CDR2 is YDEGEE in the germline V gene. V dropped 3 bases and J dropped 2 bases, with 15 bases sitting between them. CDR3 loop: CASSSGSRATYEQYF. CDR3 coding DNA: TGTGCCAGCAGCTCGGGATCCAGGGCCACCTACGAGCAGTACTTC.

The J gene is TRBJ1-2, the V gene TRBV5-1; D gene unclear. The CDR3 sequence is 15 residues long. V lost 0 bases to trimming and J lost 5 bases, with 14 bases between them. Germline CDR1 SGHRS, CDR2 YFSETQ. The CDR3 loop reads CASSLESPVGYGYTF. The CDR3 nucleotides are TGCGCCAGCAGCTTGGAGTCCCCAGTGGGGTATGGCTACACCTTC.